This T cell receptor beta chain was found in a study of OX40 agonist ivuxolimab in advanced cancers. With respect to the entire study: Ivuxolimab was an agonistic, fully human IgG2 monoclonal antibody directed against OX40 (CD134), a costimulatory receptor. Of the roughly 54 dose-escalation patients, hepatocellular carcinoma was present in around 20, melanoma in around 15, renal cell carcinoma in 9 and head and neck cancer in 9. A male proportion of approximately 83% and a mean age of about 60 years, ranging from about 20 to 80, were recorded for the dose-escalation cohort. The paper covers the monotherapy dose-escalation part of the phase I ivuxolimab trial, which included N ≈ 54 patients. Partial responses occurred in three dose-escalation patients, of whom one had hepatocellular carcinoma and two had cutaneous melanoma. Intravenous ivuxolimab was administered to patients every 2 weeks at six dose levels: 0.01, 0.1, 0.3, 1.5, 3 and 10 mg/kg. The purpose of peripheral TCRbeta sequencing was to test whether ivuxolimab changed TCR sequence diversity and led to clonal T-cell expansion. Patients were allowed to have had prior anti-PD-1, anti-PD-L1 or anti-CTLA-4 therapy, and less than 45% of the dose-escalation patients had previously received checkpoint inhibitors.

V was cut back by 5 bases and J by 2 bases, leaving a gap of 12 bases between them. From the cysteine up to the phenylalanine, the CDR3 has a length of 13 residues. Solely the CDR3 DNA is kept, with 39 bases framed from the first base. Per the germline V gene, SQVTM is the CDR1 and ANQGSEA is the CDR2. The trial excluded patients who had a history of autoimmune disease or were on systemic immunosuppression. Peripheral blood for TCR sequencing was collected from all dose cohorts at baseline, on cycle 4 day 1, and on cycle 7 day 1. Samples came from an open-label, multicenter, first-in-human phase I dose-escalation trial of ivuxolimab. Adults with locally advanced or metastatic melanoma, renal cell carcinoma, hepatocellular carcinoma or head and neck squamous cell carcinoma were enrolled in the trial. CD4+ and CD8+ T cells were sorted separately from peripheral blood before TCR sequencing. About this clone: Its antigen remains undetermined. No base-level quality is on record; no much larger clone is a single base apart.

Overall study outcomes, separate from this receptor: After ivuxolimab, more expanded clones were found on average in CD8+ T cells than in CD4+ T cells. Clonal expansion of both CD4+ and CD8+ blood T cells was observed from baseline to week 6 at doses 0.1 to 3.0 mg/kg. In the 0.1-3.0 mg/kg groups, partial responders had among the lowest normalized peripheral clonal expansion, particularly in CD8+ T cells. Low levels of normalized T-cell clonal expansion were also shown by some nonresponding patients. The antigen specificity of the peripheral T cells that underwent clonal expansion was not determined.

For sequencing of the TCRbeta CDR3 region, genomic DNA was extracted from the sorted cells. The immunoSEQ Assay was used to sequence the TCRbeta CDR3 regions. TCRdb took over this immuneACCESS table, retaining in-frame rearrangements with V and J assigned. Such tables are incomplete; in checked studies, under half of the missing clones stem from an unresolved V gene, and the remainder is unexplained. In all, the sample holds fewer than 85,000 clones, and 85% to 95% of those were seen once. The ten largest clonotypes hold less than 0.75% of the sample. The clonotype was recovered from an adult with an advanced solid tumor such as melanoma, head and neck, liver or kidney cancer. This specimen was CD4+ or CD8+ T cells sorted from blood, taken in a trial of the OX40 agonist ivuxolimab. The V gene is TRBV29-1 and the J gene is TRBJ1-2; the D segment could be TRBD1, given 6 matching bases. The CDR3 reads as follows: CSVSRGSNYGYTF. At the DNA level, the sequence is TGCAGCGTTAGCAGGGGTTCGAACTATGGCTACACCTTC.